A single sample gave rise to the 14 T cell receptor beta chains below, sequenced in a study of shared clonotypes between healthy human individuals. Data came from immunoSEQ multiplex PCR; TCRdb stores just in-frame clones and leaves some out. The table records approximately 110,000 clones, about 70% of them present only once. The sequenced sample was memory CD8+ T cells sorted from blood. Documented subset: CD45RO+ cells pooled with CCR7-negative TemRA cells. All receptors come from a woman aged 30 to 39 in good health.

The chain couples TRBV5-1 to TRBJ2-2; 8 nucleotides agree with TRBD2. The V segment lost 4 bases and the J segment 8 bases; nucleotides outside the gene matches: 16. CDR1 is SGHRS and CDR2 is YFSETQ in the germline V gene. The CDR3 contains 17 residues. CDR3 sequence: CASSPRGTSRVLGELFF. CDR3 sequence (DNA): TGCGCCAGCAGCCCCCGCGGGACTAGTCGTGTTTTGGGGGAGCTGTTTTTT.

The chain joins TRBV28 to TRBJ2-7; D not resolved. Trimming cost V 2 bases and J 8 bases, with 13 bases left between them. This CDR3 contains 13 residues. Germline-derived CDR1 and CDR2 are MDHEN and SYDVKM. The CDR3 nucleotides read TGTGCCAGCAGTTTAGTCCGAGAGGATAAGCAGTACTTC. Its protein is CASSLVREDKQYF.

This clone was found many times. The V call is TRBV11-2, the J call TRBJ1-5; 10 bases match TRBD1. The CDR3 is 14 residues long. V lost 5 bases, J lost 5 bases, and 3 bases stayed unmatched. CDR1 and CDR2 from the germline V gene are SGHAT and FQNNGV. DNA of the CDR3: TGTGCCAGCAGCATAGGGACAGGGGATCAGCCCCAGCATTTT. Translating it yields CASSIGTGDQPQHF. Drawing the rest from reference TRBV11-2 and TRBJ1-5, the complete variable domain is EAGVAQSPRYKIIEKRQSVAFWCNPISGHATLYWYQQILGQGPKLLIQFQNNGVVDDSQLPKDRFSAERLKGVDSTLKIQPAKLEDSAVYLCASSIGTGDQPQHFGDGTRLSIL.

This clone is hyperexpanded. The sample carries other DNA sequences with the same CDR3. The chain uses TRBV7-9 and TRBJ1-5; TRBD1 matches 7 bases. The junction had 5 bases not matched to a gene; V was cut back by 4 bases and J by 2 bases. Germline CDR1 is SEHNR and CDR2 is FQNEAQ (reference sequence). The CDR3 runs to 15 residues. The CDR3 spells CASSSTGSGNQPQHF. The CDR3 nucleotides read TGTGCCAGCAGCTCGACAGGGTCAGGCAATCAGCCCCAGCATTTT. The whole variable domain, remainder taken from reference TRBV7-9 and TRBJ1-5, is DTGVSQNPRHKITKRGQNVTFRCDPISEHNRLYWYRQTLGQGPEFLTYFQNEAQLEKSRLLSDRFSAERPKGSFSTLEIQRTEQGDSAMYLCASSSTGSGNQPQHFGDGTRLSIL.

In this sample, this clone turned up once. The chain uses TRBV25-1 and TRBJ2-3; 7 bases align to TRBD1. Germline V gives CDR1 MGHDK, CDR2 SYGVNS. CDR3 length: 16 residues. V lost 6 bases to trimming and J lost 6 bases; unmatched junction nucleotides: 15. Written as DNA, the CDR3 is TGTGCCAGCAGCGCTCCGGGGACAGTCTCTTTCGATACGCAGTATTTT. This gives the protein CASSAPGTVSFDTQYF.

The gene calls are TRBV27 and TRBJ1-3; D is ambiguous. V was clipped by 3 bases and J by 0 bases, with 9 bases between them. Looked up from germline, CDR1 is MNHEY and CDR2 is SMNVEV (reference sequence). The CDR3 has 15 residues. CDR3 region: CASSFTASSGNTIYF. The DNA for the CDR3 is TGTGCCAGCAGTTTTACCGCTTCCTCTGGAAACACCATATATTTT.

The V and J genes are TRBV27 and TRBJ2-1; D gene ambiguous. The V end lost 1 base, the J end lost 10 bases, and 20 bases lay between the germline ends. The CDR3 extends over 16 amino acids. Germline CDR1 MNHEY, CDR2 SMNVEV (reference sequence). The CDR3 coding sequence is TGTGCCAGCAGTTTATACCCAGCCCTACCGTTGGCCGAGCAGTTCTTC. Amino acids: CASSLYPALPLAEQFF.

Notes on this clone: Other DNA sequences in the same sample also yield this CDR3. The chain joins TRBV6-4 to TRBJ2-3, with 8 bases aligning to TRBD2. Germline trimming cut 6 bases from V and 1 base from J; bases unmatched to any gene: 6. CDR3 size: 15 residues. CDR1 is MRHNA and CDR2 is SNTAGT in the germline V gene. The DNA of the CDR3 is TGTGCCAGCAGCCGAGCGGGAGATGGCACAGATACGCAGTATTTT. Amino acids: CASSRAGDGTDTQYF.

This clone appeared a few times. This chain joins TRBV4-1 and TRBJ2-6, with a possible D match to TRBD1 (6 bases). CDR3 size: 16 residues. The germline V gene encodes CDR1 MGHRA and CDR2 YSYEKL. V lost 0 bases and J 4 bases, leaving 10 bases between the germline ends. The CDR3, as DNA: TGCGCCAGCAGCCAAGAACAGGGCTCGGGGGCCAACGTCCTGACTTTC. This gives the protein CASSQEQGSGANVLTF.

This sequence joins TRBV5-4 and TRBJ1-2; 11 nucleotides align to TRBD1. Losses at the gene ends were 6 bases for V and 6 bases for J; bases not matched to a gene: 7. Germline assignment: CDR1 SGHNT and CDR2 YYREEE (reference sequence). The CDR3 is 14 residues long. In nucleotides, the CDR3 is TGTGCCAGCACAAGGACAGGGGGCTTTAATGGCTACACCTTC. This translates into CASTRTGGFNGYTF. Full variable domain (outside the CDR3, taken from reference TRBV5-4 and TRBJ1-2): ETGVTQSPTHLIKTRGQQVTLRCSSQSGHNTVSWYQQALGQGPQFIFQYYREEENGRGNFPPRFSGLQFPNYSSELNVNALELDDSALYLCASTRTGGFNGYTFGSGTRLTVV.

V and J are TRBV6-6 and TRBJ2-1; TRBD2 agrees at 13 bases. V gave up 2 bases and J gave up 7 bases; unmatched junction bases: 2. The CDR3 has 15 amino acids. Germline V CDR1 and CDR2: MNHNY, SVGAGI (reference sequence). This chain's CDR3 is CASSYGTSGKNEQFF. The CDR3 DNA is TGTGCCAGCAGTTACGGGACTAGCGGGAAGAATGAGCAGTTCTTC.

This clone appeared once. The V and J genes are TRBV13 and TRBJ2-2, with D uncertain. Trimming took 4 bases from V and 5 from J, leaving 11 bases between them. CDR1 and CDR2 (germline): PRHDT, FYEKMQ (reference sequence). The CDR3 is made up of 14 amino acids. CDR3 DNA: TGTGCCAGCAGCTACCAAACTTGGACCGGGGAGCTGTTTTTT. It translates to CASSYQTWTGELFF.

The V gene is TRBV7-2, the J gene TRBJ1-6; a weak D match, TRBD1 (5 bases). The CDR3 covers 16 residues. Germline V gene data show CDR1 as SGHTA and CDR2 as FQGNSA. The V end was cut by 2 bases, the J end by 2 bases, with 10 bases between. As DNA, the CDR3 is TGTGCCAGCAGCTTATGGGGGAGCACCTATAATTCACCCCTCCACTTT. Amino acids: CASSLWGSTYNSPLHF.

The chain has TRBV6-4 and TRBJ2-7; the D call may be TRBD1 or TRBD2 (5 bases each). Germline values: CDR1 MRHNA, CDR2 SNTAGT. Trimming left V 1 base short and J 6 bases short, with 13 bases between. This CDR3 contains 14 residues. This chain's CDR3 is CASSDWPGPCEQYF. CDR3 nucleotide sequence: TGTGCCAGCAGTGACTGGCCGGGACCATGCGAGCAGTACTTC.